The 17 T cell receptor beta chains presented below share a single source sample, sequenced in a study of T cell responses to AZD1222 COVID-19 vaccine. The repertoire was sequenced with immunoSEQ multiplex PCR; TCRdb's copy has only in-frame clones and lacks some. In the table there are about 140,000 clones, approximately 93% of which are singletons. This specimen consisted of peripheral blood, obtained after recovery from COVID-19. All receptors derive from an adult who had recovered from COVID-19.

The chain combines TRBV10-2 with TRBJ2-3; D gene ambiguous. Per the germline V gene, CDR1 is WSHSY and CDR2 is SAAADI. The CDR3 consists of 12 residues. Trimming cost V 0 bases and J 6 bases, with 4 bases left between them. The CDR3 here is CASSESSDTQYF. Written as DNA, the CDR3 is TGCGCCAGCAGTGAGTCGAGTGATACGCAGTATTTT.

The table lists this clone with a few counts. The chain links TRBV19 to TRBJ2-5; D possibly corresponds to TRBD2 (6 bases). The CDR3 is 14 amino acids. Germline lookup yields CDR1 LNHDA and CDR2 SQIVND (reference sequence). V was trimmed by 3 bases and J by 4 bases, leaving 12 bases between them. The chain's CDR3 is CASSIGQGGETQYF. The DNA of the CDR3 is TGTGCCAGTAGTATTGGTCAGGGAGGAGAGACCCAGTACTTC.

The chain couples TRBV5-6 to TRBJ1-2; 9 positions match TRBD1. The CDR3 loop spans 15 amino acids. V lost 5 bases to trimming and J lost 7 bases; unmatched junction nucleotides: 12. Germline V gives CDR1 SGHDT, CDR2 YYEEEE. DNA of the CDR3: TGTGCCAGCAGACCGATACCGGGACAGGGTGGTGGCTACACCTTC. Amino acids: CASRPIPGQGGGYTF.

The V gene is TRBV28, the J gene TRBJ1-6; the D gene is possibly TRBD1 (6 bases). This CDR3 has 19 residues. V shed 5 bases and J shed 5 bases, with 25 bases lying between them. Germline V CDR1 and CDR2: MDHEN, SYDVKM. The CDR3 is CASSKGRGFRDIHNSPLHF. CDR3 bases: TGTGCCAGCAGTAAGGGGAGGGGGTTCCGGGACATACATAATTCACCCCTCCACTTT.

Only a few counts were recorded for this clone. The J gene is TRBJ1-2, the V gene TRBV2, with D possibly matching TRBD1 (6 bases). The germline gives CDR1 SNHLY, CDR2 FYNNEI. V was clipped by 7 bases and J by 4 bases, with 19 bases between them. There are 15 residues in the CDR3. CDR3 sequence: CASNPSTGLGYGYTF. For the CDR3, the DNA is TGTGCCAGCAACCCAAGTACAGGGTTGGGCTATGGCTACACCTTC.

This chain joins TRBV27 and TRBJ2-1; 9 nucleotides line up with TRBD2. The trim removed 5 bases at V and 2 bases at J, leaving 4 bases unmatched. Germline V gives CDR1 MNHEY, CDR2 SMNVEV (reference sequence). The length of the CDR3 is 15 residues. The CDR3 DNA reads as TGTGCCAGCAGTGTAGCGGGAGTACCCTACAATGAGCAGTTCTTC. Translating gives CASSVAGVPYNEQFF.

This clone was recorded once. V is TRBV12-3 or TRBV12-4 and J is TRBJ2-7, with D unresolved. CDR3 length equals 12 residues. V was clipped by 7 bases and J by 2 bases, with 9 bases between them. This chain's CDR3 is CASKADPYEQYF. For the CDR3, the DNA is TGTGCCAGCAAGGCGGACCCCTACGAGCAGTACTTC.

In this sample, this clone turned up once. The chain carries TRBV25-1 and TRBJ1-1; maybe TRBD1 (5 bases). V shed 1 base and J shed 7 bases, with 10 bases lying between them. The CDR3 spans 13 residues. Germline loops: CDR1 MGHDK, CDR2 SYGVNS. The CDR3 nucleotides are TGTGCCAGCAGTGAATCCGCCAGGGTTGAAGCTTTCTTT. Encoded protein: CASSESARVEAFF.

V gene TRBV2 combines with J gene TRBJ1-5; no clear D gene. V was trimmed by 1 base and J by 6 bases, leaving 16 bases between them. Germline CDR1 and CDR2: SNHLY and FYNNEI. The CDR3 runs to 16 residues. The CDR3 sequence: CASSEEVLTSSQPQHF. The CDR3 nucleotides read TGTGCCAGCAGTGAAGAAGTTCTTACAAGTTCTCAGCCCCAGCATTTT.

This chain joins TRBV7-8 and TRBJ2-4, with a weak D call TRBD2 (7 bases). CDR3 length equals 13 residues. V shed 1 base and J shed 11 bases, with 12 bases lying between them. Germline lookup yields CDR1 SGHVS and CDR2 FQNEAQ. The CDR3 sequence is CASSLGGGVFQYF. The CDR3 bases are TGTGCCAGCAGCTTAGGAGGGGGGGTTTTTCAGTACTTC.

The CDR3 DNA sequence: TGTGCCAGCAGCTTCTACGGTCGGGACACCGTAATCCGTTACAATGAGCAGTTCTTC. It encodes CASSFYGRDTVIRYNEQFF. The chain carries TRBV7-9 and TRBJ2-1; possibly TRBD1 for D (6 bases). Per the germline V gene, CDR1 is SEHNR and CDR2 is FQNEAQ (reference sequence). The CDR3 sequence is 19 residues long. Trimming removed 3 bases from V and 4 bases from J, with 25 bases in between.

A single count supports this clone. The V and J genes are TRBV10-2 and TRBJ2-7; 7 positions match TRBD2. CDR3 length: 18 amino acids. Trimming took 6 bases from V and 1 from J; bases not matched to a gene: 18. In germline, CDR1 is WSHSY, CDR2 SAAADI. The CDR3 loop is CASRSGTRGLSPSYEQYF. In DNA form, the CDR3 reads TGCGCCAGCAGATCCGGGACCCGGGGACTATCACCTTCCTACGAGCAGTACTTC.

V usage is TRBV5-1 and J usage is TRBJ1-1, with 7 bases matching TRBD1. Germline V lookup: CDR1 SGHRS, CDR2 YFSETQ. J lost 4 bases, V lost 4 bases, and 19 bases had no gene match. The CDR3 extends over 18 amino acids. The CDR3 sequence: CASSASQTGYERSTEAFF. The CDR3 DNA follows: TGCGCCAGCAGCGCTTCCCAGACAGGGTATGAAAGGAGCACTGAAGCTTTCTTT.

V is TRBV6-2 or TRBV6-3 and J is TRBJ2-7; TRBD1 matches 8 bases. V shed 6 bases, J shed 3 bases, and the junction held 10 bases outside the gene matches. The CDR3 is 15 residues long. Germline V gives CDR1 MNHEY, CDR2 SVGEGT. DNA of the CDR3: TGTGCCAGCAGCCAATATCACGGGACAGGCTACGAGCAGTACTTC. It codes for CASSQYHGTGYEQYF.

The CDR3 here is CASSPPSSSYNEQFF. CDR3 nucleotide sequence: TGTGCCAGCTCACCACCTTCTAGCTCCTACAATGAGCAGTTCTTC. The chain joins TRBV18 to TRBJ2-1; D is ambiguous. Trimming cost V 0 bases and J 0 bases, with 6 bases left between them. CDR1 is KGHSH, CDR2 LQKENI, per germline. The CDR3 loop spans 15 amino acids.

The chain has TRBV30 and TRBJ2-3; 12 bases line up with TRBD2. Germline loops: CDR1 GTSNPN, CDR2 SVGIG (reference sequence). The CDR3 is made up of 17 amino acids. The trim removed 5 bases at V and 4 bases at J, leaving 13 bases unmatched. CDR3 sequence reads: CAWDLAGGQGYADTQYF. The CDR3 nucleotides are TGTGCCTGGGACCTAGCGGGAGGGCAGGGATATGCAGATACGCAGTATTTT.

This clone occurred a few times. The chain employs TRBV3-1 (or the pseudogene TRBV3-2) and TRBJ1-1, with D perhaps TRBD1 (6 bases). The CDR3 length is 12 residues. Germline V gene lookup returns CDR1 LGHDT and CDR2 YNNKEL (reference sequence). V lost 1 base to trimming and J lost 9 bases, with 9 bases between them. The CDR3 DNA sequence: TGTGCCAGCAGCCAAGTGACAGGAAAAGCTTTCTTT. This translates into CASSQVTGKAFF.